Below, 25 T cell receptor beta chains from the same sample are listed, as sequenced in a study of T cell changes during pregnancy in multiple sclerosis. Sequencing used immunoSEQ multiplex PCR; TCRdb keeps in-frame clones, though not all of them. This sample has around 79,000 clones; about 89% occur once, and the top ten carry about 0.45%. Sequencing was performed on CD4+ T cells from peripheral blood mononuclear cells, taken in the second trimester of pregnancy. These receptor sequences come from a female donor with multiple sclerosis, enrolled in a pregnancy study.

The V call is TRBV9, the J call TRBJ2-2, with 7 bases aligning to TRBD1. With 3 bases clipped from V and 1 base from J, the junction kept 0 bases outside the gene matches. This CDR3 has 14 residues. Germline V lookup: CDR1 SGDLS, CDR2 YYNGEE. CDR3 nucleotide sequence: TGTGCCAGCAGCGGGACAGGGAACACCGGGGAGCTGTTTTTT. This gives the protein CASSGTGNTGELFF. The entire variable domain, with the rest obtained from reference TRBV9 and TRBJ2-2, is as follows: DSGVTQTPKHLITATGQRVTLRCSPRSGDLSVYWYQQSLDQGLQFLIQYYNGEERAKGNILERFSAQQFPDLHSELNLSSLELGDSALYFCASSGTGNTGELFFGEGSRLTVL.

V and J are TRBV5-4 and TRBJ2-5; 8 bases line up with TRBD1. The CDR3 loop spans 14 amino acids. Germline CDR1 is SGHNT and CDR2 is YYREEE (reference sequence). V was pared by 4 bases and J by 4 bases, with 6 bases of the junction left unmatched. Here the CDR3 reads CASSRTGYGETQYF. CDR3 DNA: TGTGCCAGCAGCCGGACAGGGTATGGAGAGACCCAGTACTTC. The complete variable domain, with remaining parts taken from reference TRBV5-4 and TRBJ2-5, reads ETGVTQSPTHLIKTRGQQVTLRCSSQSGHNTVSWYQQALGQGPQFIFQYYREEENGRGNFPPRFSGLQFPNYSSELNVNALELDDSALYLCASSRTGYGETQYFGPGTRLLVL.

The CDR3 reads CASSLVGTSGGISTDTQYF. CDR3 nucleotide sequence: TGTGCCAGCAGCTTGGTAGGGACTAGCGGGGGGATTAGCACAGATACGCAGTATTTT. The chain employs TRBV5-5 and TRBJ2-3; TRBD2 matches 15 bases. Germline-derived CDR1 and CDR2 are SGHKS and YYEKEE (reference sequence). CDR3 length equals 19 residues. Trimming took 0 bases from V and 0 from J; bases not matched to a gene: 5.

The chain links TRBV30 to TRBJ1-1; TRBD1 is a possible D gene (6 bases). Germline V gene data show CDR1 as GTSNPN and CDR2 as SVGIG (reference sequence). The CDR3 is 13 residues long. V lost 5 bases and J lost 1, with 11 bases in between. CDR3 coding DNA: TGTGCCTGGGGCAGGGGCTCGAACACTGAAGCTTTCTTT. It codes for CAWGRGSNTEAFF. Filled out from reference TRBV30 and TRBJ1-1, the complete variable domain reads SQTIHQWPATLVQPVGSPLSLECTVEGTSNPNLYWYRQAAGRGLQLLFYSVGIGQISSEVPQNLSASRPQDRQFILSSKKLLLSDSGFYLCAWGRGSNTEAFFGQGTRLTVV.

The chain links TRBV14 to TRBJ2-1; 7 bases align to TRBD2. Losses at the gene ends were 1 base for V and 9 bases for J; bases not matched to a gene: 6. The germline CDR1 and CDR2 sequences are SGHDN and FVKESK. This CDR3 is built from 14 residues. In nucleotides, the CDR3 is TGTGCCAGCAGCCAAGCCATAGGGGAGGGTGAGCAGTTCTTC. Amino acid sequence: CASSQAIGEGEQFF.

The count of this clone is one. This chain links TRBV21-1 with TRBJ2-7; TRBD1 is the table's D call, not checked against the DNA. TRBV21-1 is recorded as a pseudogene. The CDR3 sequence is 16 residues long. The CDR3 loop is CASSKERYRAIYEQYF. CDR3 in DNA: TGTGCCAGCAGCAAAGAGAGGTACAGGGCAATCTACGAGCAGTACTTC.

The V gene is TRBV15, the J gene TRBJ1-2; the D gene is possibly TRBD1 (5 bases). Trimming left V 0 bases short and J 6 bases short, with 11 bases between. CDR1 LNHNV and CDR2 YYDKDF come from the germline V gene (reference sequence). This CDR3 contains 14 residues. CDR3 protein: CATSRDRAADGYTF. DNA of the CDR3: TGTGCCACCAGCAGAGACAGGGCCGCCGATGGCTACACCTTC.

The genes are TRBV6-6 and TRBJ1-2; 9 bases agree with TRBD1. The CDR3 totals 16 residues. V lost 6 bases and J lost 5; bases outside the gene matches: 13. CDR1 and CDR2 (germline): MNHNY, SVGAGI (reference sequence). CDR3 coding DNA: TGTGCCAGCAGAACACTCCCCGGGACAGGGTCTTATGGCTACACCTTC. This sequence encodes CASRTLPGTGSYGYTF.

The chain recombines TRBV4-1 with TRBJ1-4; TRBD1 aligns across 7 bases. Germline CDR1 is MGHRA and CDR2 is YSYEKL. The ends lost 2 bases at V and 8 bases at J; junction bases unmatched: 8. The CDR3 runs 15 residues. The CDR3 here is CASSQRQGDFEKLFF. The DNA for the CDR3 is TGCGCCAGCAGCCAACGCCAGGGGGACTTCGAAAAACTGTTTTTT.

This rearrangement joins TRBV5-1 to TRBJ2-3; D may be TRBD2 (5 bases). This CDR3 contains 15 residues. The ends were cut back, 2 bases at V and 1 base at J, with 11 bases in the middle. Germline V gene data show CDR1 as SGHRS and CDR2 as YFSETQ. CDR3 sequence: CASSFGPAGTDTQYF. CDR3 nucleotide sequence: TGCGCCAGCAGCTTTGGTCCAGCGGGCACAGATACGCAGTATTTT.

J is TRBJ2-5 and V is TRBV5-1; D is undetermined. Trimming stripped 0 bases from V and 0 bases from J, with 6 bases between. Germline lookup yields CDR1 SGHRS and CDR2 YFSETQ. The CDR3 contains 14 residues. The CDR3 region has the DNA TGCGCCAGCAGCTTGGATTCTAACCAAGAGACCCAGTACTTC. This encodes CASSLDSNQETQYF.

This clone was recorded only once. V and J are TRBV19 and TRBJ2-6, with TRBD1 as a possible D gene (5 bases). V lost 3 bases, J lost 2 bases, and 11 bases lay in between. Germline CDR1 LNHDA, CDR2 SQIVND (reference sequence). CDR3 length equals 16 residues. The CDR3 region has the DNA TGTGCCAGTAGTATTATGGGGCTGACTGGGGCCAACGTCCTGACTTTC. Translated, it gives CASSIMGLTGANVLTF.

The V and J genes are TRBV28 and TRBJ2-7; D unclear. Germline values: CDR1 MDHEN, CDR2 SYDVKM. CDR3 length: 11 residues. V lost 7 bases and J lost 4, with 8 bases in between. CDR3 coding DNA: TGTGCCAGCAACGGTCTGTACGAGCAGTACTTC. Protein product: CASNGLYEQYF.

The chain recombines TRBV12-5 with TRBJ2-3, with 7 bases that match TRBD2. CDR3 length: 14 amino acids. The germline gives CDR1 LGHNT, CDR2 FRNRAP. Unmatched junction bases numbered 2, after V lost 1 base and J lost 4 bases. The DNA for the CDR3 is TGTGCTAGTGGTTTGGGCGGGAGCCCAGATACGCAGTATTTT. It codes for CASGLGGSPDTQYF.

This sequence joins TRBV5-1 and TRBJ2-7, with D perhaps TRBD1 (5 bases). The CDR3 contains 13 residues. Germline-derived CDR1 and CDR2 are SGHRS and YFSETQ. With 4 bases removed from V and 1 base from J, the gap between germline ends came to 9 bases. CDR3 sequence: CASSRRQSYEQYF. In DNA, the CDR3 is TGCGCCAGCAGCCGCCGACAGTCCTACGAGCAGTACTTC.

This sequence joins TRBV7-6 and TRBJ1-6; TRBD1 aligns across 7 bases. The junction had 4 bases not matched to a gene; V was cut back by 6 bases and J by 5 bases. Germline V CDR1 and CDR2: SGHVS, FNYEAQ. The length of the CDR3 is 14 residues. This CDR3 is CASRRDRNNSPLHF. The DNA for the CDR3 is TGTGCCAGCAGGCGGGACAGAAATAATTCACCCCTCCACTTT.

V and J are TRBV5-1 and TRBJ1-6, with a tentative D call TRBD1 (5 bases). Trimming shortened V by 1 base and J by 9 bases, and 11 bases separated the two germline ends. The CDR3 has 14 residues. CDR1 is SGHRS, CDR2 YFSETQ, per germline. The CDR3 nucleotides read TGCGCCAGCAGCTTGCTAGGGGCTTCTTCACCCCTCCACTTT. This translates into CASSLLGASSPLHF.

The chain is built from TRBV5-6 and TRBJ2-1; TRBD1 matches 8 bases. CDR3 length equals 16 residues. Per germline, CDR1 SGHDT and CDR2 YYEEEE. V dropped 1 base and J dropped 6; count of bases not matched to a gene: 9. The CDR3 region is CASSLWDRRHPNEQFF. The CDR3 nucleotides read TGTGCCAGCAGCTTGTGGGACAGGCGTCATCCCAATGAGCAGTTCTTC.

The gene calls are TRBV5-1 and TRBJ1-2, with 9 nucleotides matching TRBD1. Unmatched junction bases numbered 10, after V lost 0 bases and J lost 7 bases. The CDR3 contains 16 residues. The germline gives CDR1 SGHRS, CDR2 YFSETQ. Here the CDR3 reads CASSLAGTGISGGYTF. The CDR3 DNA follows: TGCGCCAGCAGCTTGGCCGGGACAGGGATTTCGGGTGGCTACACCTTC.

The chain is built from TRBV7-2 and TRBJ1-3, with TRBD1 matching over 9 bases. The CDR3 covers 15 residues. Germline trimming cut 5 bases from V and 11 bases from J; bases unmatched to any gene: 13. Germline values: CDR1 SGHTA, CDR2 FQGNSA. In DNA, the CDR3 is TGTGCCAGCAGCACATACCGGGACAGGGCCTCCCCCATATATTTT. Protein: CASSTYRDRASPIYF.

CDR3 coding DNA: TGTGCCTGGAGTCTCGACAGGGGGCGGGAAAAACTGTTTTTT. Protein product: CAWSLDRGREKLFF. V gene TRBV30 combines with J gene TRBJ1-4, with TRBD1 identical over 10 bases. This CDR3 region has 14 residues. Germline trimming cut 2 bases from V and 8 bases from J; bases unmatched to any gene: 5. The germline V gene encodes CDR1 GTSNPN and CDR2 SVGIG (reference sequence).

This chain links TRBV5-1 with TRBJ2-3; 12 bases map to TRBD2. The CDR3 has 16 amino acids. V was clipped by 4 bases and J by 2 bases; unmatched bases: 5. CDR1 and CDR2 from the germline V gene are SGHRS and YFSETQ. For the CDR3, the DNA is TGCGCCAGCAGCCCAGGGACTAGCGGGTCCACAGATACGCAGTATTTT. This sequence encodes CASSPGTSGSTDTQYF.

This clone showed up just a few times. The chain joins TRBV7-9 to TRBJ1-2; D gene uncertain. V lost 5 bases to trimming and J lost 5 bases, with 12 bases between them. The germline gives CDR1 SEHNR, CDR2 FQNEAQ (reference sequence). This CDR3 contains 13 residues. The CDR3 region is CASSPPGGYGYTF. In DNA form, the CDR3 reads TGTGCCAGCAGCCCCCCAGGAGGGTATGGCTACACCTTC.

The chain is built from TRBV19 and TRBJ1-2; D gene unclear. This CDR3 region has 13 residues. From germline, CDR1 is LNHDA and CDR2 SQIVND (reference sequence). V shed 3 bases and J shed 2 bases, with 7 bases lying between them. The CDR3: CASSIPGNYGYTF. The CDR3 nucleotides read TGTGCCAGTAGTATCCCCGGGAACTATGGCTACACCTTC.

The V call is TRBV7-8, the J call TRBJ1-1, with TRBD1 identical over 9 bases. CDR1 is SGHVS, CDR2 FQNEAQ, per germline. The ends lost 1 base at V and 4 bases at J; junction bases unmatched: 1. CDR3 length: 14 residues. CDR3 in DNA: TGTGCCAGCAGCTTAGGACAGGGGGTCACTGAAGCTTTCTTT. Protein: CASSLGQGVTEAFF.